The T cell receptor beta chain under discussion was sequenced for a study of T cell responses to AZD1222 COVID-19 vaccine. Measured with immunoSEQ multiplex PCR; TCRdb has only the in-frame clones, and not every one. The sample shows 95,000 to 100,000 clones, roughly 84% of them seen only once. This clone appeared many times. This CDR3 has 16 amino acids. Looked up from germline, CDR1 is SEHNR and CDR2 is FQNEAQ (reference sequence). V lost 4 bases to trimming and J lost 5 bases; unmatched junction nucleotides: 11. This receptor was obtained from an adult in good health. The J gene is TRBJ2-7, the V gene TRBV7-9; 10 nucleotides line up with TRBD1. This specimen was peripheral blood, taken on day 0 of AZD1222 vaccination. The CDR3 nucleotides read TGTGCCAGCAGCTCGCCGGGGACAGGGGCCGTCAACGAGCAGTACTTC. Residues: CASSSPGTGAVNEQYF.